Sequencing of this T cell receptor beta chain was carried out in a study of blood T cells in healthy people across ages. As concerns this clonotype: Its specificity is not known. This may come from a read error, since a much larger clone is one base off.

General study results and limits: The long-lived group displayed more naive CD4+ cells, plus higher diversity, than the aged donors did. For the donors, CMV status was unknown and possibly confounded expanded clonotype changes. It was not possible, with unsorted PBMCs, to conclusively compare naive and antigen-experienced cells.

Germline loops: CDR1 SGHVS, CDR2 FQNEAQ. Losses at the gene ends were 5 bases for V and 5 bases for J; bases not matched to a gene: 7. CDR3 size: 14 residues. Every donor provided around 9.5 milliliters of peripheral blood. With a J-beta primer mix and a sample-barcoded 5' primer, a second PCR ran 7 to 11 cycles. TCRdb called the 5' RACE reads again in MiXCR, with one record for every CDR3 protein. The sample includes almost 800,000 distinct CDR3 sequences, 55% to 75% of them seen just once. This TCR derives from a man aged 25-45 years in good health. This chain uses TRBV7-8 with TRBJ2-5, with TRBD1 matching over 8 bases. Sample: blood. The CDR3 sequence is CASSATGVRETQYF. The CDR3 DNA follows: TGTGCCAGCAGCGCGACAGGGGTTAGGGAGACCCAGTACTTC.